This TCR beta chain comes out of a study of control samples from healthy donors and cancer patients. The CDR3 runs 16 residues. From germline, CDR1 is PRHDT and CDR2 FYEKMQ (reference sequence). V trimming: 5 bases; J trimming: 0 bases; junction bases outside the gene matches: 6. Here immunoSEQ multiplex PCR was the method, and the copy in TCRdb shows in-frame clones only, minus some. The sample gives about 190,000 clones, about 91% of which show up once; 1.5% to 2% is in the top ten. Sequencing was done on a sample of blood. The TCR originated in a young man in good health. The genes are TRBV13 and TRBJ2-7; 11 bases agree with TRBD1. CDR3 in amino acids: CASSETGTGGSYEQYF. CDR3 in DNA: TGTGCCAGCAGCGAAACCGGGACAGGGGGCTCCTACGAGCAGTACTTC.